This TCR beta chain emerged from a study of blood T cell repertoires in COVID-19. Sequencing was performed with immunoSEQ multiplex PCR; in TCRdb, only in-frame clones are kept and a portion is missing. The sample holds some 100,000 clones, approximately 89% seen once. V shed 2 bases and J shed 7 bases, with 11 bases lying between them. From germline, CDR1 is KGHSH and CDR2 LQKENI. This CDR3 spans 14 amino acids. The chain couples TRBV18 to TRBJ1-4; D gene unclear. This TCR derives from a man aged 60 to 69 with acute or convalescent COVID-19. Sequencing was done on a sample of peripheral blood. In nucleotides, the CDR3 is TGTGCCAGCTCACCAGAGGATATCGGTGAAAAACTGTTTTTT. It codes for CASSPEDIGEKLFF.